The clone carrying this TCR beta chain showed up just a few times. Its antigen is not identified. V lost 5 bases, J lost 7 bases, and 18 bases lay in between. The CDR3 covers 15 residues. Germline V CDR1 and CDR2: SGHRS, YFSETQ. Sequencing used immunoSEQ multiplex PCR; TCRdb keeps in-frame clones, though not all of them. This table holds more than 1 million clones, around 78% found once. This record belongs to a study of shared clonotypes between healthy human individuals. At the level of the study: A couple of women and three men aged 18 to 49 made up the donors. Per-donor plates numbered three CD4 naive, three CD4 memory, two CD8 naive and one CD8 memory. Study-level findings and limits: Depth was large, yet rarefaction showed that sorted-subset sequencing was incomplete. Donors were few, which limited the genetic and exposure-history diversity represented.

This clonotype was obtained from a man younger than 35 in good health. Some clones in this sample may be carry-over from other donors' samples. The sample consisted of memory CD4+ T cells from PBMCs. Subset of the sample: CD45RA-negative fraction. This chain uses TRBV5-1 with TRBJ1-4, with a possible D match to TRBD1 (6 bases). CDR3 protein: CASRLIAGVGEKLFF. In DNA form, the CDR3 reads TGCGCCAGCAGATTAATCGCAGGGGTGGGTGAAAAACTGTTTTTT.